This is a list of T cell receptor beta chains from one sample in a study of cytomegalovirus exposure and HLA in healthy donors. Here immunoSEQ multiplex PCR was the method, and the copy in TCRdb shows in-frame clones only, minus some. This sample's table reports 100,000 to 150,000 clones. The sequenced material came from PBMCs. The receptors here all came from a man aged 18 to 30 in good health and CMV-seronegative. Both conserved end residues are part of each CDR3. D genes are given only for firm matches.

V	D	J	CDR3	DNA
TRBV19	-	TRBJ2-5	CASSYSQTQETQYF	TGTGCCAGTAGTTACAGTCAAACGCAAGAGACCCAGTACTTC
TRBV11-3	TRBD2	TRBJ2-7	CASSSVPAGVYEQYF	TGTGCCAGCAGCTCGGTACCAGCGGGAGTGTACGAGCAGTACTTC
TRBV10-3	TRBD2	TRBJ2-1	CAIRIGLAENNEQFF	TGTGCCATCAGGATAGGACTAGCGGAGAACAATGAGCAGTTCTTC
TRBV29-1	-	TRBJ1-2	CSVEDPRRGYGYTF	TGCAGCGTTGAAGATCCGAGAAGGGGCTATGGCTACACCTTC
TRBV5-1	TRBD1	TRBJ2-6	CASSFQGQVDSGANVLTF	TGCGCCAGCAGCTTCCAGGGACAGGTCGACTCTGGGGCCAACGTCCTGACTTTC
TRBV7-2	-	TRBJ1-1	CASSLDSVGFSEAFF	TGTGCCAGCAGCTTAGATAGCGTGGGTTTCTCGGAAGCTTTCTTT
TRBV28	-	TRBJ2-7	CASSLSGLNEQYF	TGTGCCAGCAGTTTATCAGGGTTGAACGAGCAGTACTTC
TRBV7-9	-	TRBJ1-5	CASSSTGPIAIWHF	TGTGCCAGCAGCTCCACAGGTCCTATAGCAATCTGGCATTTT
TRBV27	-	TRBJ2-7	CASSLGRSYEQYF	TGTGCCAGCAGTTTAGGGCGTTCCTACGAGCAGTACTTC
TRBV29-1	TRBD2	TRBJ2-5	CSVVPSGSQETQYF	TGCAGCGTTGTCCCTAGCGGGAGTCAAGAGACCCAGTACTTC
TRBV30	-	TRBJ2-1	CAWVTGPNEQFF	TGTGCCTGGGTCACAGGGCCCAATGAGCAGTTCTTC
TRBV5-1	TRBD1	TRBJ1-3	CASSDVSGTGLSGNTIYF	TGCGCCAGCAGCGACGTTTCCGGGACAGGCCTTTCTGGAAACACCATATATTTT
TRBV25-1	-	TRBJ2-3	CASSLGHQFGDTQYF	TGTGCCAGCAGCCTGGGACACCAGTTCGGAGATACGCAGTATTTT
TRBV11-2	TRBD1	TRBJ1-4	CASSADRAPNEKLFF	TGTGCCAGCAGCGCCGACAGGGCCCCTAATGAAAAACTGTTTTTT
TRBV28	-	TRBJ2-1	CASSFPGAGVANEQFF	TGTGCCAGCAGTTTCCCGGGGGCGGGAGTGGCCAATGAGCAGTTCTTC
TRBV5-5	-	TRBJ2-7	CASSVQGAYEQYF	TGTGCCAGCAGCGTACAGGGAGCCTACGAGCAGTACTTC
TRBV18	-	TRBJ2-2	CASSPLGLDTGELFF	TGTGCCAGCTCACCTCTGGGACTTGACACCGGGGAGCTGTTTTTT
TRBV7-3	-	TRBJ2-5	CASSLTRGGGETQYF	TGTGCCAGCAGCTTAACAAGGGGCGGGGGCGAGACCCAGTACTTC
TRBV27	-	TRBJ2-3	CASSLGGEADTQYF	TGTGCCAGCAGTTTGGGGGGAGAGGCAGATACGCAGTATTTT
TRBV5-4	TRBD2	TRBJ2-7	CASSPTGTSVGEQYF	TGTGCCAGCAGCCCTACCGGGACTAGCGTTGGCGAGCAGTACTTC
TRBV19	TRBD2	TRBJ2-7	CASSIRFGGTGTYEQYF	TGTGCCAGTAGTATTCGATTCGGGGGGACGGGAACCTACGAGCAGTACTTC
TRBV11-2	-	TRBJ1-1	CASSLVGGAAFF	TGTGCCAGCAGCTTAGTGGGGGGTGCGGCTTTCTTT
TRBV12-5	-	TRBJ1-1	CASQFQGNTEAFF	TGTGCTAGTCAATTTCAGGGGAACACTGAAGCTTTCTTT
TRBV5-4	-	TRBJ1-3	CASSSVGGDTIYF	TGTGCCAGCAGCTCTGTGGGGGGGGACACCATATATTTT
TRBV7-6	-	TRBJ2-7	CASSLVSQGIYEQYF	TGTGCCAGCAGCTTAGTTTCGCAGGGTATCTACGAGCAGTACTTC
TRBV18	TRBD2	TRBJ2-3	CASSPYSAGGSDTQYF	TGTGCCAGCTCACCCTACTCAGCGGGAGGATCAGATACGCAGTATTTT
TRBV9	TRBD1	TRBJ1-3	CASSSGGKGGNTIYF	TGTGCCAGCAGCTCAGGGGGAAAGGGAGGAAACACCATATATTTT
TRBV14	-	TRBJ2-1	CASSQDLDEQFF	TGTGCCAGCAGCCAAGATTTAGATGAGCAGTTCTTC